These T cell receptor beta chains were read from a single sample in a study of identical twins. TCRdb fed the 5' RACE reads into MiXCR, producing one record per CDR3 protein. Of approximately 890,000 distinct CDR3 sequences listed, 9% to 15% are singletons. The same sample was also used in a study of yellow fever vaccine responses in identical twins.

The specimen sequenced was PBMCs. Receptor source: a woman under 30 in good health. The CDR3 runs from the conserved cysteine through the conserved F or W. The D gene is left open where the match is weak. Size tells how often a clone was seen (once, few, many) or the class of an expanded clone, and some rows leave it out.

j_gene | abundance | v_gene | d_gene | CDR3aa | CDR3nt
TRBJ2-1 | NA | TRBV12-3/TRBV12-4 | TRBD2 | CASTPSVVAGFNEQFF | TGTGCCAGCACCCCCTCCGTGGTAGCGGGATTTAATGAGCAGTTCTTC
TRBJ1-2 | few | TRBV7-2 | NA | CASSLDVGNYGYTF | TGTGCCAGCAGCTTAGATGTTGGAAACTATGGCTACACCTTC
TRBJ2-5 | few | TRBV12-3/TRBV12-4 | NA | CASRQGGRRETQYF | TGTGCCAGCAGACAAGGGGGGCGACGGGAGACCCAGTACTTC
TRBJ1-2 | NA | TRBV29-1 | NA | CSVGGARRSDSLYGYTF | TGCAGCGTTGGGGGGGCAAGGAGGTCCGATTCCCTTTATGGCTACACCTTC
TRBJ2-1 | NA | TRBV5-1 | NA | CASSLWAGAGYYEQFF | TGCGCCAGCAGCTTGTGGGCCGGAGCCGGGTACTATGAGCAGTTCTTC
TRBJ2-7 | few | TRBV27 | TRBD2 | CASSPSGRDYEQYF | TGTGCCAGCAGCCCTAGCGGGAGGGATTACGAGCAGTACTTC
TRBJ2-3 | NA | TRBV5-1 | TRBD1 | CASGGQGQDTQYF | TGCGCCAGCGGGGGACAGGGGCAGGATACGCAGTATTTT
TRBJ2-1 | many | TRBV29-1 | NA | CSETGTGEQFF | TGCAGCGAGACAGGGACTGGTGAGCAGTTCTTC
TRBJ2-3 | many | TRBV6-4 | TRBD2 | CASSVGLTTDTQYF | TGTGCCAGCAGTGTGGGACTAACCACAGATACGCAGTATTTT
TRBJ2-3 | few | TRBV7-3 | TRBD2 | CASSLKTSGIDTQYF | TGTGCCAGCAGCCTTAAGACTAGCGGGATTGATACGCAGTATTTT
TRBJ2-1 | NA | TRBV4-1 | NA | CASSQEEGSSYNEQFF | TGCGCCAGCAGCCAAGAAGAGGGTAGCTCCTACAATGAGCAGTTCTTC
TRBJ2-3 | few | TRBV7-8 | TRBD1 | CASSSSTGGLTDTQYF | TGTGCCAGCAGCTCATCGACAGGGGGCCTCACAGATACGCAGTATTTT
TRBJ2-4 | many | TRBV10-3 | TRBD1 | CAISELLGQGPEDIQYF | TGTGCCATCAGTGAGCTATTAGGACAGGGGCCGGAGGACATTCAGTACTTC
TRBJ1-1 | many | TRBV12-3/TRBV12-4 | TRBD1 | CASSLPLGQGPNTEAFF | TGTGCCAGCAGTTTACCCCTCGGACAGGGGCCGAACACTGAAGCTTTCTTT
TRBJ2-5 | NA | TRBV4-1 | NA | CASSPTFLPRETQYF | TGCGCCAGCAGCCCCACCTTCCTCCCCCGGGAGACCCAGTACTTC
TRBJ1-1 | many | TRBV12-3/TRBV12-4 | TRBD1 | CASRGQGRTEAFF | TGTGCCAGCAGAGGACAGGGGCGGACTGAAGCTTTCTTT
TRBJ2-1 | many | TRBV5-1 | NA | CASSLDMEGGEQFF | TGCGCCAGCAGCTTGGACATGGAGGGGGGGGAGCAGTTCTTC
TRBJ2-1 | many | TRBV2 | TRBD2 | CASAWTSGSPNSYNEQFF | TGTGCCAGCGCCTGGACTAGCGGGAGCCCGAACTCCTACAATGAGCAGTTCTTC
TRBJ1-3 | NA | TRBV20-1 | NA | CSGAGEGNTIYF | TGCAGTGGGGCAGGGGAAGGAAACACCATATATTTT
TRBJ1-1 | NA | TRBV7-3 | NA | CASSFEVGNTEAFF | TGTGCCAGCAGCTTTGAGGTTGGGAACACTGAAGCTTTCTTT
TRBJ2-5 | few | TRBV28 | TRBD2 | CASKRGASLETQYF | TGTGCCAGCAAGCGGGGGGCGAGTTTAGAGACCCAGTACTTC
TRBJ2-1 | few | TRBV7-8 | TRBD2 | CASSARTSGRMDEQFF | TGTGCCAGCAGCGCCCGGACTAGCGGGAGAATGGATGAGCAGTTCTTC
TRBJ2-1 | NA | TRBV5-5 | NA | CASSLRGRTYNEQFF | TGTGCCAGCAGCTTAAGGGGACGTACCTACAATGAGCAGTTCTTC
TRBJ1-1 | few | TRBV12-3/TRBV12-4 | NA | CASSLVSQFLNTEAFF | TGTGCCAGCAGTTTGGTGTCACAATTTCTGAACACTGAAGCTTTCTTT
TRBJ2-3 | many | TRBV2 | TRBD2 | CASNKQTSGTDTQYF | TGTGCCAGCAACAAACAGACTAGCGGGACAGATACGCAGTATTTT
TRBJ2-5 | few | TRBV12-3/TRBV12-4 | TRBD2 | CASSLSWTSGRETQYF | TGTGCCAGCAGTTTGTCCTGGACTAGCGGGAGGGAGACCCAGTACTTC
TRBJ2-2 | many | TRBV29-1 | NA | CSARETVKDTGELFF | TGCAGCGCACGGGAGACAGTGAAGGACACCGGGGAGCTGTTTTTT
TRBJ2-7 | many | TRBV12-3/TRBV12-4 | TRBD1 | CASSFSQDRGRGEQYF | TGTGCCAGCAGCTTTTCTCAGGACAGGGGGCGAGGCGAGCAGTACTTC
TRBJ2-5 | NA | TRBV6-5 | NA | CASSYTGSETQYF | TGTGCCAGCAGTTACACCGGATCGGAGACCCAGTACTTC
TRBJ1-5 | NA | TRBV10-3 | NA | CAISESRNQPQHF | TGTGCCATCAGTGAGTCTCGGAATCAGCCCCAGCATTTT
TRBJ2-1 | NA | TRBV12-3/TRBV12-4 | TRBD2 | CASRQTSGTHNEQFF | TGTGCCAGCAGACAAACTAGCGGGACGCACAATGAGCAGTTCTTC
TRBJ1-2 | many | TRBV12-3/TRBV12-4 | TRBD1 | CASSYTGVYGYTF | TGTGCCAGCAGCTATACAGGGGTCTACGGCTACACCTTC
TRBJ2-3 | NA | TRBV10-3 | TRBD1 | CAISESTGTRTDTQYF | TGTGCCATCAGTGAGTCGACAGGGACCCGCACAGATACGCAGTATTTT
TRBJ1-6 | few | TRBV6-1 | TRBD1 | CASSEAETGIYSPLHF | TGTGCCAGCAGTGAAGCAGAGACAGGGATTTATTCACCCCTCCACTTT
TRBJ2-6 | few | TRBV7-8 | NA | CASSLNTVRASGANVLTF | TGTGCCAGCAGCTTAAATACGGTCAGGGCCTCTGGGGCCAACGTCCTGACTTTC
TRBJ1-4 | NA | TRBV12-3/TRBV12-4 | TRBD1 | CASKDRLRTNEKLFF | TGTGCCAGCAAGGACAGGCTGAGGACTAATGAAAAACTGTTTTTT
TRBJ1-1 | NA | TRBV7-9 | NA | CASSLGGTVRDTEAFF | TGTGCCAGCAGCTTAGGAGGGACGGTGAGGGACACTGAAGCTTTCTTT
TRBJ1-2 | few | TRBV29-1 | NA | CSTGDTFYGYTF | TGCAGCACGGGGGACACCTTCTATGGCTACACCTTC
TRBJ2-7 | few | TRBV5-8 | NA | CASSYDWIYEQYF | TGTGCCAGCAGCTACGACTGGATCTACGAGCAGTACTTC
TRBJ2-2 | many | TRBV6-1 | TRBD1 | CASSQDRGRELFF | TGTGCCAGCAGCCAAGACAGGGGCAGGGAGCTGTTTTTT
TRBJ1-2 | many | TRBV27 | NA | CASRGYYGYTF | TGTGCCAGCAGGGGGTACTATGGCTACACCTTC
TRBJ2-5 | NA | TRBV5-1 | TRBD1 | CASSSTGGPETQYF | TGCGCCAGCAGCAGTACAGGGGGCCCAGAGACCCAGTACTTC
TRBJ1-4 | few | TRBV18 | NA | CASSPRPTGRATNEKLFF | TGTGCCAGCTCACCACGGCCGACGGGCAGAGCAACTAATGAAAAACTGTTTTTT
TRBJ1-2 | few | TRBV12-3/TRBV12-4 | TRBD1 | CASRPDRAVGHYGYTF | TGTGCCAGCAGACCCGACAGGGCGGTCGGGCACTATGGCTACACCTTC
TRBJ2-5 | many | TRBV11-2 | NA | CASSPGSRGTQYF | TGTGCCAGCAGTCCAGGATCCAGGGGGACCCAGTACTTC
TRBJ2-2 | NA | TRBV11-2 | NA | CASSGSEGENTGELFF | TGTGCCAGCAGCGGTAGCGAAGGGGAGAACACCGGGGAGCTGTTTTTT
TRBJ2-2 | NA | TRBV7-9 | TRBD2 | CASSLLGGSRNTGELFF | TGTGCCAGCAGCTTATTGGGCGGGAGTCGAAACACCGGGGAGCTGTTTTTT
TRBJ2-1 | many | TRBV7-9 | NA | CASSTTGSNNEQFF | TGTGCCAGCAGCACTACCGGGTCCAACAATGAGCAGTTCTTC
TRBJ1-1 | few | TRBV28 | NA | CASTQKNTEAFF | TGTGCCAGCACCCAGAAGAACACTGAAGCTTTCTTT
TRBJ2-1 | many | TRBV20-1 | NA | CSARVTGGTSGEQFF | TGCAGTGCTAGAGTAACAGGGGGAACTAGCGGTGAGCAGTTCTTC
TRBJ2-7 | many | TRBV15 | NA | CATSPQPNYEQYF | TGTGCCACCAGCCCTCAACCCAACTACGAGCAGTACTTC
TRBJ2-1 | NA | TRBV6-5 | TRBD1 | CASRLTTGGNEQFF | TGTGCCAGCAGACTTACTACAGGGGGTAATGAGCAGTTCTTC
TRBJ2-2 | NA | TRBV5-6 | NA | CASRTTRTGELFF | TGTGCCAGCAGAACTACCCGCACCGGGGAGCTGTTTTTT
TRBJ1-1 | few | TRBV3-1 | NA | CASSLGGTAAFF | TGTGCCAGCAGCCTTGGCGGGACCGCTGCTTTCTTT
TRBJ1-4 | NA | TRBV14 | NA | CASSHLTDLGSEKLFF | TGTGCCAGCAGCCACCTGACTGACCTCGGGAGTGAAAAACTGTTTTTT
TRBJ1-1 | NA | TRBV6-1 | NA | CASSEDGAGNTEAFF | TGTGCCAGCAGTGAAGACGGGGCAGGGAACACTGAAGCTTTCTTT
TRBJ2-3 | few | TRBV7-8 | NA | CASSLARWSGTESTDTQYF | TGTGCCAGCAGCTTAGCCCGATGGAGCGGGACAGAGAGCACAGATACGCAGTATTTT